Reported below is one T cell receptor beta chain. Its cognate antigen is unknown. The sample originates from a study of untreated major depressive disorder. Findings of the study overall: Compared with controls, depressed patients showed more TRBV05-01 (Vbeta 5.1) usage in CD4+ T cells.

V gave up 0 bases and J gave up 8 bases, with 11 bases separating them. The length of the CDR3 is 13 residues. The germline V gene has CDR1 SNHLY and CDR2 FYNNEI. TCRdb's copy holds only in-frame clones and misses some; the assay was immunoSEQ multiplex PCR. This sample carries roughly 17,000 clones, 92% of them seen once, and the ten largest clones take 0.5% to 0.65%. Every participant had European ancestry. Patients had DSM-IV major depressive disorder with a Hamilton Depression score of at least 18. The TCR originated in a woman aged 35 to 49 with major depressive disorder. Sample: CD4+ T cells from PBMCs. V gene TRBV2 combines with J gene TRBJ2-7; D gene uncertain. The CDR3 is CASSEAPEGKQYF. In nucleotides, the CDR3 is TGTGCCAGCAGTGAAGCGCCCGAAGGGAAGCAGTACTTC.